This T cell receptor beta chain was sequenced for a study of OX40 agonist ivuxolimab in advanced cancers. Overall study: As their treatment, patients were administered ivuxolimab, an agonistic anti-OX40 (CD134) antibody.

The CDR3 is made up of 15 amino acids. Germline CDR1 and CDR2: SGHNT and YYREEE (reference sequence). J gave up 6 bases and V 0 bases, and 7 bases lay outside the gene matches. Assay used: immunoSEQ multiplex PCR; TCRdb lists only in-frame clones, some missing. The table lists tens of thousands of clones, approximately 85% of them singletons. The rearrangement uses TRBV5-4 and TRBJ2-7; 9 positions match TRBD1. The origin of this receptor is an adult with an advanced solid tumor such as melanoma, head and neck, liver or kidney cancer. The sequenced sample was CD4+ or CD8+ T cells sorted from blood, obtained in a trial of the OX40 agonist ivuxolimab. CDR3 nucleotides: TGTGCCAGCAGCTTGGCGGGGGGACAGGGCCGCGAGCAGTACTTC. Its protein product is CASSLAGGQGREQYF.